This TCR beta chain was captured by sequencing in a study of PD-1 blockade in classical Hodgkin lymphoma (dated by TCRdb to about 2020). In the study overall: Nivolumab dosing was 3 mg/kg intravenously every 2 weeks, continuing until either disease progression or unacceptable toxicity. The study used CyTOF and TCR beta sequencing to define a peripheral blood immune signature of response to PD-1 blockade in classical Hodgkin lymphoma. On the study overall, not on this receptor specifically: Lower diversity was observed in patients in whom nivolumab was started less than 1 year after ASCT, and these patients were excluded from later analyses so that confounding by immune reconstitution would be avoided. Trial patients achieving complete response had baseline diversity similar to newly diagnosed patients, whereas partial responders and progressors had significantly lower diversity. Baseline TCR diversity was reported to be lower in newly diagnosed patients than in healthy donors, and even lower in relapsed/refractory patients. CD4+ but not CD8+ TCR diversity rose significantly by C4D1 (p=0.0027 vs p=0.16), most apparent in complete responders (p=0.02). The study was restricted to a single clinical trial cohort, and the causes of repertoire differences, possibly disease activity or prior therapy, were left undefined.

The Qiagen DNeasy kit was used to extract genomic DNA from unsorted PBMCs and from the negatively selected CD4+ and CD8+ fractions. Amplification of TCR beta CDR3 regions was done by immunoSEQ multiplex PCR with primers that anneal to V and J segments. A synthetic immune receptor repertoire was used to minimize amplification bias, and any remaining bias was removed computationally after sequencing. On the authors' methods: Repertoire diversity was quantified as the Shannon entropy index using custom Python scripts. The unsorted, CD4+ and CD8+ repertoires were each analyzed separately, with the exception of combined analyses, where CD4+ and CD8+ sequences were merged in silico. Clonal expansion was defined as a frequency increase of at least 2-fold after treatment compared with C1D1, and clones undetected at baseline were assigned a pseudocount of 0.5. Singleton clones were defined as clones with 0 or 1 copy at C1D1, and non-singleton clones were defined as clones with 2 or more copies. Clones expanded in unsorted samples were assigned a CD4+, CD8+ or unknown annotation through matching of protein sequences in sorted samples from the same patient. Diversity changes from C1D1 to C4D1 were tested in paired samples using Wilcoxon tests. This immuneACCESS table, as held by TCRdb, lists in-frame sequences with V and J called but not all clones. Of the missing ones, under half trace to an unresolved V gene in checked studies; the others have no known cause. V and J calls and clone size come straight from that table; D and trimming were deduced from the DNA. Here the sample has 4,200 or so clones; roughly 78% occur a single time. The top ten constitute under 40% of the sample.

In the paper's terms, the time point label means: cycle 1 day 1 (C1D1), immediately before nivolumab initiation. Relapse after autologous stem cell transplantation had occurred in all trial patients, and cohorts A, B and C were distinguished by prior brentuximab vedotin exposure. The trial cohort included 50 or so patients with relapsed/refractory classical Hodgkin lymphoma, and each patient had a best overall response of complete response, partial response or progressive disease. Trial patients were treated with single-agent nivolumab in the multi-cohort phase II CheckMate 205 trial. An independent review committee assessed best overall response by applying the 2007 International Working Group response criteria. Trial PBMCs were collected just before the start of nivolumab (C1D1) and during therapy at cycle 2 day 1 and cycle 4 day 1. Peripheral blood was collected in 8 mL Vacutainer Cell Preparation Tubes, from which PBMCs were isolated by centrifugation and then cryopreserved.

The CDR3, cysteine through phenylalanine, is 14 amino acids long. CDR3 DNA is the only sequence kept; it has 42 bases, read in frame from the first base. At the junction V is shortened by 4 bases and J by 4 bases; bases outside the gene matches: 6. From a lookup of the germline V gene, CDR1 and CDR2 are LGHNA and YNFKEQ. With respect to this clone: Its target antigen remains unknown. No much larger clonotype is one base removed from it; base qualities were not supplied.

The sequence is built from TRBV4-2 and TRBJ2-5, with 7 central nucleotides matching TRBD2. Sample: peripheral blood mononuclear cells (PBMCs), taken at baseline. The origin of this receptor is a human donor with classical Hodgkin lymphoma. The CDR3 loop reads CASSLLAGPETQYF. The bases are TGTGCCAGCAGCCTCTTAGCGGGCCCAGAGACCCAGTACTTC.